This entry features one TCR beta chain sequence. Its antigen is currently unknown. Germline assignment: CDR1 SGHVS and CDR2 FQNEAQ. CDR3 length: 16 residues. V was pared by 5 bases and J by 1 base, with 6 bases of the junction left unmatched. The data originate from a study of cytomegalovirus exposure and HLA in healthy donors. Overall study results and limits: Rare TCR sequences dominated, though some public TCRs recurred in many donors. Per published reports, the classifier diagnosed cytomegalovirus status with high specificity and sensitivity. Clusters of TCRs from the first cohort tended to co-occur in the roughly 120 validation repertoires (as a later analysis found).

The donors were part of the validation cohort, which consisted of under 150 subjects and was separate from the first cohort of 666 subjects. Produced via immunoSEQ multiplex PCR; TCRdb's table is partial and in-frame only. The table includes over 130,000 clones, approximately 86% detected once. Sequencing used PBMCs. The genes are TRBV7-8 and TRBJ1-2; 11 bases align to TRBD1. The receptor was derived from a man between 18 and 35 years old in good health and CMV-seropositive. The CDR3 spells CASSTRTGGINYGYTF. DNA for the CDR3: TGTGCCAGCAGCACCCGGACAGGGGGCATTAACTATGGCTACACCTTC.